This T cell receptor (beta chain) was sequenced during a study of beta chain features in type 1 diabetes listed by TCRdb under 2018. In the study overall: Patients and healthy donors did not differ in mean age, gender distribution, total cell number or subset yield. A total of roughly 110 million sorted cells were examined across all samples, and the number of cells per subset was strongly correlated with RNA yield. In the study, recently diagnosed type 1 diabetes patients and matched healthy donors were compared on the TCRB repertoires of their sorted circulating CD4+ T cell subsets. Whereas all 30 or so donors provided naive and central memory subsets, regulatory and stem cell-like memory subsets were isolated from just 8 patients and roughly eight healthy donors. Points the paper makes about the study in general: Naive, central memory and regulatory TCRB repertoires appeared to be more similar among patients than among healthy donors. Fewer insertions and more nucleotide deletions at VDJ recombination sites were observed in patients with type 1 diabetes, implying thymic rearrangement abnormalities. Because small numbers of individuals were included in the HLA sub-analyses, any influence of HLA type on TCRB rearrangement was left unresolved. A moderate but significant shortening of TCRB CDR3 length was observed in type 1 diabetes patients in all four CD4+ subsets. Shorter templates might be favored by PCR, yet because patient and control samples were amplified and corrected together, any such skew would affect both groups equally. Because cDNA was sequenced instead of genomic DNA, activated cells with high expression could be over-represented, although the groups did not differ in activation or CD3 levels.

A single peripheral blood draw of roughly 0.11 L on average was collected from each donor into heparinised tubes. A BD FACSAria II was used to sort naive, central memory, regulatory and stem cell-like memory CD4+ T cells with a panel that included CD45RO, CCR7, CD25, CD127, CD95 and CD27. Purity was above 98% for every sorted population. Right away, PBMCs were isolated by Lymphoprep density gradient centrifugation and were stained directly, with no culture step. To minimize batch effects, samples were stained and sorted in pairs, one healthy donor with one patient per experiment. This clone was counted many times. Its specific antigen is unknown. Within one base of it there is no much larger clone, and no base qualities were kept. Ends trimmed: V by 8 bases, J by 3 bases; bases unmatched to a gene: 7. Reading from cysteine to phenylalanine, the CDR3 counts 14 amino acids. CDR3 DNA is the only sequence kept; it has 42 bases, read in frame from the first base. CDR1 and CDR2 were assigned from the germline V gene as ENHRY and SYGVKD.

The entire isolated RNA was reverse transcribed using the High Capacity cDNA Reverse Transcription Kit, and thus expressed TCRB transcripts were sequenced. Deep immunoSEQ sequencing was applied to naive, central memory and regulatory T cell samples, giving an average of around 3.4 million total reads per sample. Sorted cells were lysed in RLT buffer, and RNA was extracted using DNase-treated RNeasy Micro or Mini kits according to cell number. Each cell subset was processed separately to prevent cross-contamination, with patient and healthy donor samples processed together. The immunoSEQ multiplex PCR was used to amplify TCRB sequences from cDNA, yielding 87-bp fragments that span the CDR3 region. Amplicons were sequenced on the Illumina HiSeq platform. Turning to the authors' computational methods: Synthetic template baselines were used to correct PCR bias computationally, reads within Hamming distance 2 were collapsed together, and singletons that could not be merged were discarded. Reads were aligned to IMGT to assign V, D and J genes, CDR3 length, and insertions or deletions at six rearrangement sites. Within each subset, clonotype counts were normalized to the number of sorted cells before true diversity and Gini coefficients were calculated with the tcR R package. The overlap coefficient, calculated on TCRB nucleotide sequences, was used to measure repertoire sharing. The table was pulled from immuneACCESS by TCRdb, which kept in-frame rearrangements only. Such tables lose some clones; where checked, under half of the loss comes from unresolved V genes, and the rest has no known cause. V, J and clone size reflect that table, while D and trimming were determined from the DNA. This sample is represented by a few hundred thousand clones; 9.6% of them were singletons. The ten largest clones capture approximately 0.6% of the sample.

What was sequenced was central memory CD4+ T cells from blood. In this chain, TRBV10-3 is recombined with TRBJ2-7; 10 middle bases align to TRBD2. This clonotype was obtained from a man aged 30 to 39 with type 1 diabetes. The CDR3 amino acid sequence is: CAIGSSGSGYEQYF. DNA sequence: TGTGCCATCGGGTCTAGCGGGAGCGGCTACGAGCAGTACTTC.